This T cell receptor beta chain was sequenced during a study of blood T cell repertoires in COVID-19. Trimming pared 1 base from V and 8 bases from J, leaving 6 bases between. The CDR3 runs 12 residues. Germline CDR1 and CDR2: LGHNA and YNFKEQ. The assay was immunoSEQ multiplex PCR, and TCRdb's table has in-frame clones only and misses some. The repertoire includes fewer than 350,000 clones, 70% to 90% of them detected once, and under 2.5% sits in the top ten. The genes are TRBV4-2 and TRBJ2-1; no firm D call. This TCR was recovered from a man in his thirties or forties who had recovered from COVID-19. The sequenced material came from PBMCs or T cells enriched from blood (not recorded which). CDR3: CASSQVYYEQFF. The CDR3 region has the DNA TGTGCCAGCAGCCAAGTTTATTATGAGCAGTTCTTC.